These 20 T cell receptor beta chains came from one sample sequenced in a study of blood T cell repertoires in COVID-19. Some clones are missing from TCRdb's copy, which holds only in-frame ones; the method was immunoSEQ multiplex PCR. The table includes nearly 350,000 clones, around nine tenths detected once. Sequenced material: peripheral blood. The source of these receptors is a woman in her 70s with COVID-19, enrolled during active disease.

This clone was observed a few times. The rearrangement uses TRBV5-1 and TRBJ1-4; 8 nucleotides line up with TRBD1. This CDR3 region has 18 residues. Germline CDR1 reads SGHRS; CDR2 reads YFSETQ. The V segment lost 0 bases and the J segment 4 bases; nucleotides outside the gene matches: 11. The CDR3 loop reads CASSLVLGTGKGNEKLFF. CDR3 nucleotide sequence: TGCGCCAGCAGCTTGGTCCTGGGGACAGGTAAGGGTAATGAAAAACTGTTTTTT.

The chain carries TRBV2 and TRBJ1-1, with TRBD1 matching 8 bases. This CDR3 has 14 amino acids. V dropped 5 bases and J dropped 10; count of bases not matched to a gene: 12. Germline V gene data show CDR1 as SNHLY and CDR2 as FYNNEI. The CDR3 bases are TGTGCCAGCAGTCCATCAGGGGGCGATCGGGGAGCTTTCTTT. Amino acids: CASSPSGGDRGAFF.

This clone came up once. This chain connects TRBV27 to TRBJ1-1; D unclear. Germline V gene sequence: CDR1 MNHEY, CDR2 SMNVEV (reference sequence). Trimming removed 3 bases from V and 5 bases from J, with 13 bases in between. The CDR3 runs 14 residues. The CDR3 here is CASSLEGRRTEAFF. The CDR3 DNA reads TGTGCCAGCAGTTTGGAAGGTAGGAGGACTGAAGCTTTCTTT.

The sample holds one count of this clone. The V gene is TRBV15, the J gene TRBJ1-2; D possibly corresponds to TRBD1 (5 bases). The CDR3 extends over 14 amino acids. Germline V gene lookup returns CDR1 LNHNV and CDR2 YYDKDF (reference sequence). Trimming shortened V by 1 base and J by 2 bases, and 8 bases separated the two germline ends. CDR3 nucleotides: TGTGCCACCAGCAGAGGGGGCGAGAACTATGGCTACACCTTC. This translates into CATSRGGENYGYTF. Full variable domain (missing parts from reference TRBV15 and TRBJ1-2): DAMVIQNPRYQVTQFGKPVTLSCSQTLNHNVMYWYQQKSSQAPKLLFHYYDKDFNNEADTPDNFQSRRPNTSFCFLDIRSPGLGDTAMYLCATSRGGENYGYTFGSGTRLTVV.

The CDR3 region has the DNA TGTGCCAGCAGTTACGGGGGGGTTGGAGATACGCAGTATTTT. As protein: CASSYGGVGDTQYF. The chain joins TRBV6-5 to TRBJ2-3; 7 nucleotides align to TRBD2. Germline values: CDR1 MNHEY, CDR2 SVGAGI. J was trimmed by 5 bases and V by 2 bases; bases with no gene match: 4. This CDR3 has 14 amino acids.

V usage is TRBV2 and J usage is TRBJ1-4; 8 bases fit TRBD1. CDR3 size: 16 residues. The germline gives CDR1 SNHLY, CDR2 FYNNEI. V dropped 7 bases and J dropped 1; count of bases not matched to a gene: 8. CDR3 bases: TGTGCCAGCACGGACAGGGTAGATGGAACTAATGAAAAACTGTTTTTT. This gives the protein CASTDRVDGTNEKLFF.

The chain employs TRBV27 and TRBJ1-5, with 7 nucleotides matching TRBD1. CDR3 size: 12 residues. With 10 bases clipped from V and 6 bases from J, the junction kept 6 bases outside the gene matches. From germline, CDR1 is MNHEY and CDR2 SMNVEV (reference sequence). The CDR3 DNA reads as TGTGCCACGACGACAGGGAGTCAGCCCCAGCATTTT. It codes for CATTTGSQPQHF.

V is TRBV19 and J is TRBJ1-5, with TRBD1 identical over 7 bases. The V gene's germline CDR1 is LNHDA and CDR2 SQIVND (reference sequence). With V trimmed by 4 bases and J by 2 bases, 5 bases remained unmatched. The CDR3 runs to 15 residues. The CDR3 protein is CASSTLDRGNQPQHF. The CDR3, as DNA: TGTGCCAGTAGTACCTTAGACAGGGGCAATCAGCCCCAGCATTTT.

The chain links TRBV11-2 to TRBJ1-5, with 7 bases aligning to TRBD1. CDR1 SGHAT and CDR2 FQNNGV come from the germline V gene. The CDR3 is made up of 15 amino acids. With 0 bases clipped from V and 9 bases from J, the junction kept 8 bases outside the gene matches. CDR3 DNA: TGTGCCAGCAGCTTAGATCAGGGGGGCGTAGGGCCCCAGCATTTT. Encoded protein: CASSLDQGGVGPQHF.

This clone was recorded once. The CDR3 loop reads CASSFSGQGDQPQHF. In DNA form, the CDR3 reads TGCGCCAGCAGCTTTTCGGGACAGGGTGACCAGCCCCAGCATTTT. This chain uses TRBV5-1 with TRBJ1-5; 9 nucleotides match TRBD1. CDR3 length: 15 amino acids. Germline V gene sequence: CDR1 SGHRS, CDR2 YFSETQ. The V and J ends lost 2 bases and 7 bases, in that order; junction bases with no gene match: 7.

The CDR3 loop reads CASSEAGTGGKAFF. Here the CDR3 DNA reads TGTGCCAGCAGTGAAGCCGGGACAGGGGGCAAAGCTTTCTTT. The chain combines TRBV2 with TRBJ1-1, with TRBD1 matching 12 bases. J lost 9 bases, V lost 0 bases, and 2 bases had no gene match. The CDR3 loop spans 14 amino acids. Germline CDR1 is SNHLY and CDR2 is FYNNEI.

Details on this clone: Other DNA sequences in this sample translate to the same CDR3. The chain has TRBV12-3 or TRBV12-4 and TRBJ2-7, with D perhaps matching TRBD1 (5 bases). V was trimmed by 1 base and J by 6 bases, leaving 7 bases between them. The CDR3 runs 12 residues. The CDR3 DNA reads as TGTGCCAGCAGTTTAGGGGGCCCCGAGCAGTACTTC. It codes for CASSLGGPEQYF.

V usage is TRBV7-9 and J usage is TRBJ2-5, with D tentatively TRBD1 (6 bases). Germline-derived CDR1 and CDR2 are SEHNR and FQNEAQ (reference sequence). The CDR3 is 17 residues long. Trimming removed 4 bases at V and 0 bases at J, with 18 bases between. The CDR3 region is CASSSPEDREDQETQYF. The CDR3 DNA reads TGTGCCAGCAGCTCCCCCGAGGACAGAGAAGACCAAGAGACCCAGTACTTC.

J is TRBJ2-4 and V is TRBV19, with D perhaps TRBD1 (6 bases). V lost 6 bases and J 1 base, leaving 10 bases between the germline ends. Germline V CDR1 and CDR2: LNHDA, SQIVND (reference sequence). This CDR3 is built from 14 residues. The CDR3 DNA reads as TGTGCCAGTAGGTCAGGGGAGGCCAAAAACATTCAGTACTTC. Translation gives CASRSGEAKNIQYF. The full variable domain, rest sourced from reference TRBV19 and TRBJ2-4, is DGGITQSPKYLFRKEGQNVTLSCEQNLNHDAMYWYRQDPGQGLRLIYYSQIVNDFQKGDIAEGYSVSREKKESFPLTVTSAQKNPTAFYLCASRSGEAKNIQYFGAGTRLSVL.

CDR3 region: CASSPGTASNQPQHF. CDR3 in DNA: TGTGCCAGCAGCCCTGGGACAGCGAGCAATCAGCCCCAGCATTTT. V gene TRBV3-1 (or the pseudogene TRBV3-2) combines with J gene TRBJ1-5; 7 positions agree with TRBD1. Per the germline V gene, CDR1 is LGHDT and CDR2 is YNNKEL (reference sequence). The V and J ends lost 4 bases and 1 base, in that order; junction bases with no gene match: 4. The CDR3 length is 15 residues.

V usage is TRBV6-2 or TRBV6-3 and J usage is TRBJ1-2; 11 bases fit TRBD1. Germline trimming cut 5 bases from V and 7 bases from J; bases unmatched to any gene: 12. CDR1 and CDR2 from the germline V gene are MNHEY and SVGEGT. The CDR3 has 16 amino acids. The CDR3 DNA reads as TGTGCCAGCAGTCGAAGCTCCGGGACAGGGGGAGCTGGCTACACCTTC. Protein sequence: CASSRSSGTGGAGYTF.

This rearrangement joins TRBV10-3 to TRBJ1-2; D is unclear. V gave up 4 bases and J gave up 8 bases, with 17 bases separating them. The germline gives CDR1 ENHRY, CDR2 SYGVKD. This CDR3 spans 14 amino acids. DNA for the CDR3: TGTGCCATCAGTGGGGAGCCTAAGGCGCAGGGCTACACCTTC. Amino acids: CAISGEPKAQGYTF.

V usage is TRBV28 and J usage is TRBJ2-3; D uncertain. CDR1 and CDR2 (germline): MDHEN, SYDVKM. This CDR3 spans 14 amino acids. Trimming left V 2 bases short and J 0 bases short, with 6 bases between. CDR3 nucleotides: TGTGCCAGCAGTTTACCAGGAAGCACAGATACGCAGTATTTT. This sequence encodes CASSLPGSTDTQYF.

The chain carries TRBV7-9 and TRBJ2-2; perhaps TRBD1 as D (5 bases). The CDR3 has 17 residues. Germline values: CDR1 SEHNR, CDR2 FQNEAQ (reference sequence). Trimming left V 2 bases short and J 0 bases short, with 13 bases between. CDR3 in amino acids: CASSLWGGAANTGELFF. The CDR3 nucleotides are TGTGCCAGCAGCTTATGGGGTGGGGCTGCGAACACCGGGGAGCTGTTTTTT.

This CDR3 is CSVRGDDYNEQFF. Written as DNA, the CDR3 is TGCAGCGTGCGCGGGGATGACTACAATGAGCAGTTCTTC. This chain links TRBV29-1 with TRBJ2-1; TRBD2 is a possible D gene (6 bases). CDR3 size: 13 residues. V was clipped by 6 bases and J by 3 bases, with 12 bases between them. CDR1 is SQVTM, CDR2 ANQGSEA, per germline.